The 26 T cell receptor beta chains presented below share a single source sample, sequenced in a study of T cells in Graves' hyperthyroidism and ophthalmopathy. Amplification yielded TCR beta CDR3 regions, with RNA transcripts as the source. HTBI primers were employed in a first-round RT-PCR of the TCR CDR3. Each CDR3 protein is one row after TCRdb ran MiXCR on the multiplex PCR reads. The sample comprises fewer than 850,000 distinct CDR3 sequences, around 16% of which are singletons, and less than 20% rests with the top ten. The sample comprised blood. The receptors originated from a man aged 50 or older with Graves' hyperthyroidism.

This clonotype was recorded a few times. The chain joins TRBV12-5 to TRBJ2-7, with 11 bases matching TRBD1. The length of the CDR3 is 16 residues. Germline lookup yields CDR1 LGHNT and CDR2 FRNRAP. V shed 0 bases and J 6 bases; nucleotides not matched to a gene: 7. The CDR3 DNA reads as TGTGCTAGTGGTTTGGTCCTCGGGACAGGGGGTTTCGAGCAGTACTTC. This translates into CASGLVLGTGGFEQYF. Full variable domain (rest looked up from reference TRBV12-5 and TRBJ2-7): DARVTQTPRHKVTEMGQEVTMRCQPILGHNTVFWYRQTMMQGLELLAYFRNRAPLDDSGMPKDRFSAEMPDATLATLKIQPSEPRDSAVYFCASGLVLGTGGFEQYFGPGTRLTVT.

The CDR3 region is CSHELGGYNEQFF. CDR3 DNA: TGCAGTCACGAACTAGGGGGGTATAATGAGCAGTTCTTC. The rearrangement uses TRBV20-1 and TRBJ2-1; tentatively, D is TRBD1 or TRBD2 (6 bases each). The CDR3 sequence is 13 residues long. V lost 8 bases to trimming and J lost 7 bases, with 18 bases between them. CDR1 and CDR2 from the germline V gene are DFQATT and SNEGSKA (reference sequence).

This clonotype appeared a few times. This chain uses TRBV6-2 or TRBV6-3 with TRBJ1-1; D is perhaps TRBD1 (6 bases). Germline V gene sequence: CDR1 MNHEY, CDR2 SVGEGT. V was shortened by 0 bases and J by 1 base, with 15 bases between the two germline ends. The CDR3 covers 17 residues. This CDR3 is CASSYSSLQGRNTEAFF. In nucleotides, the CDR3 is TGTGCCAGCAGTTACTCGAGTCTCCAGGGGAGGAACACTGAAGCTTTCTTT.

This clonotype was seen more than once but under ten times. V gene TRBV20-1 combines with J gene TRBJ2-2; D not certain. V lost 0 bases, J lost 0 bases, and 11 bases lay in between. Germline-derived CDR1 and CDR2 are DFQATT and SNEGSKA (reference sequence). This CDR3 region has 16 residues. The CDR3 coding sequence is TGCAGTGCTAGAGATCTTAGATCTTCGAACACCGGGGAGCTGTTTTTT. Translating gives CSARDLRSSNTGELFF.

This clonotype was seen at least ten times. The chain carries TRBV19 and TRBJ2-2, with 11 bases aligning to TRBD1. CDR1 LNHDA and CDR2 SQIVND come from the germline V gene (reference sequence). The CDR3 loop spans 16 amino acids. V shed 7 bases, J shed 6 bases, and the junction held 10 bases outside the gene matches. The CDR3 reads CASIHAGTGGAGELFF. Written as DNA, the CDR3 is TGTGCCAGTATCCACGCCGGGACAGGGGGTGCCGGGGAGCTGTTTTTT.

This clonotype was recorded a few times. V is TRBV20-1 and J is TRBJ2-1; a possible D gene is TRBD2 (6 bases). The length of the CDR3 is 16 residues. V lost 1 base, J lost 2 bases, and 15 bases lay in between. The germline gives CDR1 DFQATT, CDR2 SNEGSKA (reference sequence). The CDR3 DNA sequence: TGCAGTGCTAGAGTGCCCGCGGGACTTACCTACAATGAGCAGTTCTTC. It specifies CSARVPAGLTYNEQFF.

This clonotype was seen ten or more times. This sequence joins TRBV6-1 and TRBJ2-5; 9 bases are shared with TRBD2. This CDR3 has 13 residues. V shed 5 bases and J 5 bases; nucleotides not matched to a gene: 3. CDR1 and CDR2 from the germline V gene are MNHNS and SASEGT. The CDR3 reads CASSFSGSETQYF. The CDR3 bases are TGTGCCAGCAGTTTTAGCGGGAGCGAGACCCAGTACTTC.

V usage is TRBV5-5 and J usage is TRBJ2-5; 9 positions agree with TRBD1. Germline V gives CDR1 SGHKS, CDR2 YYEKEE (reference sequence). The length of the CDR3 is 15 residues. The ends lost 6 bases at V and 5 bases at J; junction bases unmatched: 11. For the CDR3, the DNA is TGTGCCAGCACCCCCGACAGGGGGTTGATGGAGACCCAGTACTTC. Its protein is CASTPDRGLMETQYF.

In the case of this clonotype: Sequence at one end of the junction differs from germline and may be a read error. The V gene is TRBV5-1, the J gene TRBJ2-3; 8 bases map to TRBD1. The CDR3 extends over 15 amino acids. Germline V lookup: CDR1 SGHRS, CDR2 YFSETQ. The CDR3 coding sequence is TGCGCCGGCAGTCGGGACAGGCCCAGCACAGATACGCAGTATTTT. Amino acids: CAGSRDRPSTDTQYF. The variable domain in full, with the rest retrieved from reference TRBV5-1 and TRBJ2-3, is KAGVTQTPRYLIKTRGQQVTLSCSPISGHRSVSWYQQTPGQGLQFLFEYFSETQRNKGNFPGRFSGRQFSNSRSEMNVSTLELGDSALYLCAGSRDRPSTDTQYFGPGTRLTVL.

This clonotype was observed at least ten times. V and J are TRBV28 and TRBJ2-1, with D possibly matching TRBD1 (6 bases). The CDR3 runs to 13 residues. Trimming took 7 bases from V and 6 from J, leaving 13 bases between them. CDR1 is MDHEN and CDR2 is SYDVKM in the germline V gene. This chain's CDR3 is CASTVDSPNEQFF. CDR3 sequence (DNA): TGTGCCAGCACTGTGGACAGCCCCAATGAGCAGTTCTTC.

The gene calls are TRBV20-1 and TRBJ1-4; possible D gene TRBD1, 5 bases. The CDR3 consists of 17 residues. Per germline, CDR1 DFQATT and CDR2 SNEGSKA (reference sequence). The V gene lost 3 bases and the J gene lost 7 bases, with 24 bases spanning the gap. CDR3 loop: CSASPIIRDPGIEKLFF. CDR3 nucleotides: TGCAGTGCTAGCCCGATCATCCGGGACCCGGGGATTGAAAAACTGTTTTTT.

The chain carries TRBV6-2 or TRBV6-3 and TRBJ1-1, with D possibly being TRBD1 (5 bases). V gave up 0 bases and J gave up 0 bases, with 8 bases separating them. The CDR3 has 15 residues. CDR1 is MNHEY and CDR2 is SVGEGT in the germline V gene. CDR3 in DNA: TGTGCCAGCAGTTACTCGGAGGGGCTGAACACTGAAGCTTTCTTT. Translating it yields CASSYSEGLNTEAFF.

J is TRBJ2-7 and V is TRBV19; TRBD2 matches at 12 bases. The V gene end was trimmed by 4 bases and the J gene end by 5 bases; junction bases not matched to a gene: 3. Germline assignment: CDR1 LNHDA and CDR2 SQIVND (reference sequence). This CDR3 is 14 amino acids long. The CDR3 bases are TGTGCCAGTAGTAAGAGACTAGCGGGAGACGAGCAGTACTTC. Its translation is CASSKRLAGDEQYF.

The chain links TRBV18 to TRBJ2-7; D may be TRBD2 (5 bases). This CDR3 spans 14 amino acids. The V gene's germline CDR1 is KGHSH and CDR2 LQKENI. Trimming shortened V by 2 bases and J by 5 bases, and 13 bases separated the two germline ends. The CDR3 spells CASSPVGSGDEQYF. CDR3 DNA sequence: TGTGCCAGCTCACCAGTGGGGAGTGGCGACGAGCAGTACTTC.

The table lists this clonotype with many counts. This rearrangement joins TRBV19 to TRBJ2-7, with TRBD2 matching 14 bases. V was clipped by 7 bases and J by 5 bases; unmatched bases: 16. The CDR3 is made up of 18 amino acids. Germline assignment: CDR1 LNHDA and CDR2 SQIVND (reference sequence). CDR3 protein: CASKPAGLAGVLRDEQYF. DNA for the CDR3: TGTGCCAGTAAACCCGCGGGACTAGCGGGAGTTTTAAGAGACGAGCAGTACTTC.

The table lists this clonotype with a few counts. The CDR3 DNA follows: TGTGCCAGCAGCCAAGGACAGGGGGACGCCACTGAAGCTTTCTTT. Its protein product is CASSQGQGDATEAFF. The genes are TRBV3-1 and TRBJ1-1, with 9 bases that match TRBD1. Trimming at V came to 1 base and at J to 4 bases, leaving 4 bases not matched to a gene. This CDR3 has 15 residues. The germline V gene has CDR1 LGHDT and CDR2 YNNKEL (reference sequence).

The gene calls are TRBV10-2 and TRBJ2-3, with 10 bases identical to TRBD2. The CDR3 consists of 14 residues. Germline trimming cut 8 bases from V and 4 bases from J; bases unmatched to any gene: 6. Germline V gene lookup returns CDR1 WSHSY and CDR2 SAAADI. The DNA for the CDR3 is TGCGCCAGCGGCGCTAGCGGGAGTGCAGATACGCAGTATTTT. Protein product: CASGASGSADTQYF.

In the case of this clonotype: A much larger clone lies a single base off, so this may be a read error. This rearrangement joins TRBV30 to TRBJ1-5, with D uncertain. The CDR3 length is 15 residues. Germline V gene sequence: CDR1 GTSNPN, CDR2 SVGIG (reference sequence). With 2 bases removed from V and 1 base from J, the gap between germline ends came to 12 bases. The CDR3 DNA reads as TGTGCCTGGAGTACTAAGGACGGGAGCAATCAGCCCCAGCATTTT. It is translated as CAWSTKDGSNQPQHF.

This clonotype showed up just a few times. The chain is built from TRBV5-1 and TRBJ2-7; D is unresolved. Trimming shortened V by 3 bases and J by 2 bases, and 12 bases separated the two germline ends. CDR3 size: 14 residues. Germline CDR1 SGHRS, CDR2 YFSETQ. CDR3 sequence: CASSSDPQAYEQYF. The CDR3 nucleotides read TGCGCCAGCAGCTCCGACCCCCAAGCCTACGAGCAGTACTTC. The complete variable domain, with remaining parts taken from reference TRBV5-1 and TRBJ2-7, reads KAGVTQTPRYLIKTRGQQVTLSCSPISGHRSVSWYQQTPGQGLQFLFEYFSETQRNKGNFPGRFSGRQFSNSRSEMNVSTLELGDSALYLCASSSDPQAYEQYFGPGTRLTVT.

There are many counts of this clonotype. The chain links TRBV2 to TRBJ2-3, with TRBD2 as a possible D gene (6 bases). V was clipped by 3 bases and J by 3 bases, with 13 bases between them. This CDR3 region has 15 residues. Germline V gene lookup returns CDR1 SNHLY and CDR2 FYNNEI. CDR3: CASSDAGSTTDTQYF. Written as DNA, the CDR3 is TGTGCCAGCAGTGACGCGGGAAGCACTACAGATACGCAGTATTTT.

The chain combines TRBV30 with TRBJ2-1; weak D call: TRBD2 (5 bases). The CDR3 runs 13 residues. In germline, CDR1 is GTSNPN, CDR2 SVGIG (reference sequence). Deletions cut 3 bases from V and 3 bases from J, with 9 bases between. The CDR3, as DNA: TGTGCCTGGAGACGGGGTGGCTACAATGAGCAGTTCTTC. Translated, it gives CAWRRGGYNEQFF.

This clonotype occurred a few times. The chain recombines TRBV4-1 with TRBJ2-3; D unclear. V lost 0 bases and J lost 0, with 13 bases in between. The V gene's germline CDR1 is MGHRA and CDR2 YSYEKL. The CDR3 runs 17 residues. CDR3 nucleotide sequence: TGCGCCAGCAGCCAAGACCGATCGTCCAGCAGCACAGATACGCAGTATTTT. Amino acid sequence: CASSQDRSSSSTDTQYF.

This clonotype was counted many times. The V and J genes are TRBV10-3 and TRBJ2-5; D possibly uses TRBD1 or TRBD2 (6 bases each). From germline, CDR1 is ENHRY and CDR2 SYGVKD. V lost 6 bases to trimming and J lost 4 bases, with 21 bases between them. The CDR3 length is 16 residues. The CDR3 region is CAISAEGEELGETQYF. CDR3 bases: TGTGCCATCAGCGCGGAGGGGGAGGAGTTGGGAGAGACCCAGTACTTC.

The chain is built from TRBV6-2 or TRBV6-3 and TRBJ1-5, with TRBD1 identical over 9 bases. The CDR3 sequence is 13 residues long. Germline CDR1 and CDR2: MNHEY and SVGEGT. Losses at the gene ends were 4 bases for V and 6 bases for J; bases not matched to a gene: 1. CDR3 in amino acids: CASSWTGAQPQHF. CDR3 nucleotides: TGTGCCAGCAGTTGGACAGGGGCTCAGCCCCAGCATTTT.

Comments on this clonotype: A much larger clone differs from this one at a single base, so this may be a read error. The gene calls are TRBV3-1 and TRBJ1-2; D perhaps matches TRBD1 (5 bases). Trimming left V 3 bases short and J 2 bases short, with 10 bases between. The CDR3 spans 14 residues. CDR1 is LGHDT and CDR2 is YNNKEL in the germline V gene (reference sequence). CDR3 in DNA: TGTGCCAGCAGCCAGGGACCGAGGAACTATGGCTACACCTTC. Its translation: CASSQGPRNYGYTF.

This chain links TRBV20-1 with TRBJ1-2; 7 positions agree with TRBD1. V was clipped by 5 bases and J by 7 bases; unmatched bases: 7. The V gene's germline CDR1 is DFQATT and CDR2 SNEGSKA (reference sequence). The CDR3 contains 12 residues. CDR3 DNA: TGCAGTGCTCCGACAGGGCGAAGTGGCTACACCTTC. This translates into CSAPTGRSGYTF.